Below are 6 T cell receptor beta chains sequenced from a single sample in a study of cytomegalovirus exposure and HLA in healthy donors. With 60 Vbeta and 13 Jbeta primers, the PCR was carried out. Profiling relied on immunoSEQ multiplex PCR, and the TCRdb table lists in-frame clones only, not all of them. The repertoire has 160,000 or so clones, more than 75% of them found once; the top ten carry about 1.3%. Sample: PBMCs. Receptors were obtained from a male donor in good health and CMV-seronegative.

The table lists this clone with a count of one. This chain connects TRBV25-1 to TRBJ2-7; 12 bases fit TRBD2. Trimming removed 6 bases from V and 3 bases from J; junction bases left unmatched: 6. Per the germline V gene, CDR1 is MGHDK and CDR2 is SYGVNS. This CDR3 spans 15 amino acids. The CDR3 is CASRSLAGGVYEQYF. The DNA for the CDR3 is TGTGCCAGCAGAAGCCTAGCGGGAGGGGTCTACGAGCAGTACTTC.

This rearrangement joins TRBV4-1 to TRBJ2-1; 9 positions match TRBD1. V was clipped by 6 bases and J by 2 bases; unmatched bases: 8. Germline V CDR1 and CDR2: MGHRA, YSYEKL. There are 16 residues in the CDR3. CDR3 coding DNA: TGCGCCAGCAGTCTCTCCCGGGACAGGGCCTACAATGAGCAGTTCTTC. Translation gives CASSLSRDRAYNEQFF.

The chain combines TRBV19 with TRBJ2-5; possible D gene TRBD2, 5 bases. The CDR3 runs to 12 residues. V was shortened by 6 bases and J by 5 bases, with 10 bases between the two germline ends. The germline V gene encodes CDR1 LNHDA and CDR2 SQIVND (reference sequence). Here the CDR3 reads CASSRRGETQYF. CDR3 DNA: TGTGCCAGTAGCCGAAGAGGGGAGACCCAGTACTTC.

The rearrangement links TRBV7-9 to TRBJ2-7; TRBD1 matches 7 bases. Germline V gene sequence: CDR1 SEHNR, CDR2 FQNEAQ (reference sequence). The length of the CDR3 is 15 residues. V lost 5 bases to trimming and J lost 4 bases; unmatched junction nucleotides: 11. CDR3 DNA: TGTGCCAGCAGCATAACCGGGACAGAGGGGTACGAGCAGTACTTC. Amino acid sequence: CASSITGTEGYEQYF. The full variable domain, rest sourced from reference TRBV7-9 and TRBJ2-7, is DTGVSQNPRHKITKRGQNVTFRCDPISEHNRLYWYRQTLGQGPEFLTYFQNEAQLEKSRLLSDRFSAERPKGSFSTLEIQRTEQGDSAMYLCASSITGTEGYEQYFGPGTRLTVT.

This clone turned up a few times. The chain is built from TRBV6-5 and TRBJ2-5; 10 nucleotides line up with TRBD1. Germline loops: CDR1 MNHEY, CDR2 SVGAGI. With V trimmed by 5 bases and J by 8 bases, 11 bases remained unmatched. This CDR3 is 15 amino acids long. CDR3 coding DNA: TGTGCCAGCAGTACTCTGACAGGGGGCGCGGATACCCAGTACTTC. It translates to CASSTLTGGADTQYF.

This clone has just a few counts. The gene calls are TRBV7-2 and TRBJ1-1; D gene unclear. Trimming removed 2 bases at V and 1 base at J, with 8 bases between. The CDR3 runs to 14 residues. Per the germline V gene, CDR1 is SGHTA and CDR2 is FQGNSA. The CDR3 region has the DNA TGTGCCAGCAGCTTAATGGAGGGGAACACTGAAGCTTTCTTT. It codes for CASSLMEGNTEAFF.